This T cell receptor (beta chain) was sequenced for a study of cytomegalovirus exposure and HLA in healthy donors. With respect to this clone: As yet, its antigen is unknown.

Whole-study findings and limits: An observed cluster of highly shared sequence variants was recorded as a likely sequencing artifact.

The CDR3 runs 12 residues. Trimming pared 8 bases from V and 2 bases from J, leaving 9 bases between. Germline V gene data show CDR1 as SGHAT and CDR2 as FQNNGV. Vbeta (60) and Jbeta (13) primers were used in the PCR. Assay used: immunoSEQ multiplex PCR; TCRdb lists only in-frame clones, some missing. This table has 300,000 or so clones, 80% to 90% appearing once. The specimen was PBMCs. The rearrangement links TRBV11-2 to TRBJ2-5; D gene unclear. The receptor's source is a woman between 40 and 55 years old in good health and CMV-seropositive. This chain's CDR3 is CASGTTQETQYF. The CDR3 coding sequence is TGTGCCAGCGGAACGACACAAGAGACCCAGTACTTC.